This T cell receptor beta chain was sequenced during a study of cytomegalovirus exposure and HLA in healthy donors. PCR employed 60 Vbeta and 13 Jbeta primers. Sequenced by immunoSEQ multiplex PCR; TCRdb stores in-frame clones only, minus some. The data hold 250,000 to 350,000 clones, with approximately 90% observed a single time. General observations from the study: A later analysis found most CMV-associated TCR beta chains apparently HLA-restricted.

This CDR3 has 14 residues. Trimming cost V 5 bases and J 2 bases, with 12 bases left between them. From germline, CDR1 is SGHVS and CDR2 FNYEAQ. Concerning this clone itself: Antigen: not known.

The chain combines TRBV7-6 with TRBJ2-5, with D possibly matching TRBD2 (6 bases). The sample consisted of PBMCs. This clonotype was obtained from a woman aged 18 to 35 in good health and CMV-seronegative. DNA of the CDR3: TGTGCCAGCAGCGAGGGTGGGGGGCAAGAGACCCAGTACTTC. It translates to CASSEGGGQETQYF.